A single TCR beta chain is shown here with its context. Its matching antigen is unknown. The data were obtained in a study of T-cell memory formation after mild COVID-19. General study results and limits: Proof of SARS-CoV-2 specificity was absent for the second-wave clones that crested on day 37. Day 15 to 85 contractors were CD4/CD8 balanced; later expanders leaned CD4+. The study found contracting CD4+ clones mainly in CM and EM and contracting CD8+ clones in EMRA.

5'RACE primed from the constant segment yielded TCR alpha and TCR beta cDNA libraries bearing sample barcodes and UMIs. TCRdb re-called the 5' RACE reads through MiXCR, storing one row per CDR3 protein. The repertoire consists of about 130,000 distinct CDR3 sequences, with 15% to 20% occurring once and the leading ten covering 4.5% to 5.5%. Germline trimming cut 5 bases from V and 3 bases from J; bases unmatched to any gene: 3. Germline CDR1 is SGHRS and CDR2 is YFSETQ. This CDR3 is 13 amino acids long. Sequenced sample: PBMCs or a T cell subset sorted from them (not recorded which). The sequence was obtained from a man younger than 35 who had mild COVID-19 (a few samples of this study predate the infection). Cell type and time point are not known. The chain recombines TRBV5-1 with TRBJ1-2, with 8 bases matching TRBD1. CDR3 sequence: CASRAGQDYGYTF. The DNA for the CDR3 is TGCGCCAGCAGGGCGGGACAGGACTATGGCTACACCTTC.